The rows below give T cell receptor beta chains drawn from one sample of a study of blood T cells in healthy people across ages. Using its own MiXCR run on the 5' RACE reads, TCRdb lists one record per CDR3 protein. The sample has fewer than 1,000,000 distinct CDR3 sequences; under 45% are singletons. What was sequenced was blood. Every receptor here comes from a man aged 55-75 years in good health. Both conserved end residues are part of each CDR3. Fields, in order: J gene, CDR3 length, V gene, CDR3 protein.

J: TRBJ2-7; length: 14; V: TRBV4-3; CDR3: CASSQEKGDYEQYF
J: TRBJ1-1; length: 13; V: TRBV2; CDR3: CASSDLGSREASF
J: TRBJ1-1; length: 14; V: TRBV20-1; CDR3: CSARDRRMNTEAFF
J: TRBJ1-1; length: 15; V: TRBV10-3; CDR3: CAISELGPRGTEAFF
J: TRBJ2-7; length: 14; V: TRBV4-3; CDR3: CASRLDRGSYEQYF
J: TRBJ2-7; length: 15; V: TRBV24-1; CDR3: CATSDPGQGLYEQYF
J: TRBJ2-1; length: 12; V: TRBV11-2; CDR3: CASSLVTDRQFF
J: TRBJ2-5; length: 13; V: TRBV6-5; CDR3: CAVTLAGGETQYF
J: TRBJ2-2; length: 16; V: TRBV15; CDR3: CATSRGGTSNTGELFF
J: TRBJ2-3; length: 16; V: TRBV6-2/TRBV6-3; CDR3: CASSSLDPDKADTQYF
J: TRBJ2-1; length: 14; V: TRBV6-1; CDR3: CASTHVGRGVEQFF
J: TRBJ2-5; length: 13; V: TRBV11-2; CDR3: CASSPPGQETQHF
J: TRBJ1-6; length: 12; V: TRBV6-5; CDR3: CASSYISSPLHF
J: TRBJ1-6; length: 15; V: TRBV4-3; CDR3: CASSQDRLIDSPLHF
J: TRBJ2-7; length: 13; V: TRBV11-2; CDR3: CASSNDFFLEQYF
J: TRBJ2-2; length: 19; V: TRBV27; CDR3: CASRLKGQGRGSDTGELFF
J: TRBJ1-4; length: 14; V: TRBV27; CDR3: CASSSVQGSEKLFF
J: TRBJ2-7; length: 16; V: TRBV7-8; CDR3: CASSIRTSGGGDEQYF
J: TRBJ2-1; length: 14; V: TRBV18; CDR3: CASSLRQGIDEQFF
J: TRBJ1-2; length: 15; V: TRBV4-3; CDR3: CASSQDQGRGYGYIF
J: TRBJ2-3; length: 14; V: TRBV5-1; CDR3: CASSLDRFEDTQYF
J: TRBJ1-4; length: 16; V: TRBV7-9; CDR3: CASSTDDRGQGEKLFF
J: TRBJ2-5; length: 16; V: TRBV7-9; CDR3: CASSLGGGRIQETQYF
J: TRBJ2-7; length: 13; V: TRBV10-3; CDR3: CATQGQGIDEQYF
J: TRBJ1-2; length: 15; V: TRBV6-6; CDR3: CASSRGTGDGYGYTF
J: TRBJ2-1; length: 14; V: TRBV20-1; CDR3: CSARRRGRNNEQFF